The clone carrying this T cell receptor beta chain appeared a few times. The data were obtained in a study of response to subunit inactivated influenza vaccine. CDR1 and CDR2 from the germline V gene are LGHNA and YSLEER. Unmatched junction bases numbered 8, after V lost 1 base and J lost 3 bases. The CDR3 runs 16 residues. MiXCR, run by TCRdb on the RT-PCR reads, gives a single entry per CDR3 protein. The sample includes under 950,000 distinct CDR3 sequences, around 20% of them seen just once. This TCR came from a man over 45 who received an inactivated influenza vaccine. The sequenced sample was PBMCs from blood, obtained about 5 days after vaccination. The chain couples TRBV4-3 to TRBJ2-7, with TRBD2 matching over 8 bases. The CDR3 here is CASSQGASGGNYEQYF. The CDR3 coding sequence is TGCGCCAGCAGCCAAGGTGCATCGGGGGGGAACTACGAGCAGTACTTC.